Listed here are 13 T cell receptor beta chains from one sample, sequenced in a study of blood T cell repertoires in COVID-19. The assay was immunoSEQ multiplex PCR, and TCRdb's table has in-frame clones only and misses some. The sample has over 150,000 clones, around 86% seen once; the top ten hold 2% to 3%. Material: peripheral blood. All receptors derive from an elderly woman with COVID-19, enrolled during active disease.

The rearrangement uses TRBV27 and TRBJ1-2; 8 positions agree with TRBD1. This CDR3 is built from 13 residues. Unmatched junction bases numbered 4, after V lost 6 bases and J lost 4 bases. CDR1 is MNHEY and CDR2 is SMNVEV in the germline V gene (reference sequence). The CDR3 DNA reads TGTGCCAGCAGCCCGACAGGGGTCTATGGCTACACCTTC. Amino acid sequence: CASSPTGVYGYTF.

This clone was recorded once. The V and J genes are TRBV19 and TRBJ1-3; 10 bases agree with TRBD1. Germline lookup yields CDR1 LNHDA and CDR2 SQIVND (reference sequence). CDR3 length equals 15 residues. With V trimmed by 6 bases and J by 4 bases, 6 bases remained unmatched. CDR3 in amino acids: CASSDDRGPGNTIYF. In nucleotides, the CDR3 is TGTGCCAGTAGCGATGACAGGGGGCCGGGAAACACCATATATTTT. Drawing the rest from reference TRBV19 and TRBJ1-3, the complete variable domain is DGGITQSPKYLFRKEGQNVTLSCEQNLNHDAMYWYRQDPGQGLRLIYYSQIVNDFQKGDIAEGYSVSREKKESFPLTVTSAQKNPTAFYLCASSDDRGPGNTIYFGEGSWLTVV.

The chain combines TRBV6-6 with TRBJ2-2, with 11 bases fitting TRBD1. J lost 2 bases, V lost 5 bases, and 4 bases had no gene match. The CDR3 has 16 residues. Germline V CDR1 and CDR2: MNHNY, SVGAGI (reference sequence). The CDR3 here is CASSRDRGTNTGELFF. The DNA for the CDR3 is TGTGCCAGCAGTCGGGACAGGGGGACAAACACCGGGGAGCTGTTTTTT.

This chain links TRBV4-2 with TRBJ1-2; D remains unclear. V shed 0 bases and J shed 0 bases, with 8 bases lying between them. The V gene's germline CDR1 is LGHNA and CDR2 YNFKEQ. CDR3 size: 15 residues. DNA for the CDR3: TGTGCCAGCAGCCAAGATAGTAACTCTAACTATGGCTACACCTTC. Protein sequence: CASSQDSNSNYGYTF.

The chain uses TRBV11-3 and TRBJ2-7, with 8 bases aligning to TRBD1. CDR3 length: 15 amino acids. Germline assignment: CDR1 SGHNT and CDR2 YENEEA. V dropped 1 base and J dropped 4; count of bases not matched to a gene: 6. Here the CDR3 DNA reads TGTGCCAGCAGCTTAGGGGGGACAGGCGATTACGAGCAGTACTTC. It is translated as CASSLGGTGDYEQYF.

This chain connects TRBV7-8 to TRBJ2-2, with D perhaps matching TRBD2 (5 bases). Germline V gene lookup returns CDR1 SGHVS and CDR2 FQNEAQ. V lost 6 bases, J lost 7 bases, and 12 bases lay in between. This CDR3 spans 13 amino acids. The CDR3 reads CASRPVSGGELFF. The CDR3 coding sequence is TGTGCCAGCAGGCCCGTGAGCGGCGGGGAGCTGTTTTTT.

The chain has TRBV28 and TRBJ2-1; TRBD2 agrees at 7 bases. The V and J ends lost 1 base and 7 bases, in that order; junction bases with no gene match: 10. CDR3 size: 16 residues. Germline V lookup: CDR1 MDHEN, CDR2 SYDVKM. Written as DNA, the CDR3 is TGTGCCAGCAGTTTATTTGGCGGGAGTAACCGGAATGAGCAGTTCTTC. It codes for CASSLFGGSNRNEQFF.

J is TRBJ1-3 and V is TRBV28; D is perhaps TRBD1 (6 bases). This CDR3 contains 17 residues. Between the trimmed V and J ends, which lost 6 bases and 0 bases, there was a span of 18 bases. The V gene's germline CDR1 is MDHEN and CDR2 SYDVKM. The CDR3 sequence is CASRSPAGQPSGNTIYF. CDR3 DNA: TGTGCCAGCAGATCACCCGCAGGACAGCCCTCTGGAAACACCATATATTTT.

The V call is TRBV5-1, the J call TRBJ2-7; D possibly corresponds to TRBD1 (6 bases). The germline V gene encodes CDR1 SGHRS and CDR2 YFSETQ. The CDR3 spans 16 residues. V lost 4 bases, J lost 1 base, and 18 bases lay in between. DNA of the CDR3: TGCGCCAGCAGCCCTACCGCGGCAGGGGCGTCCTACGAGCAGTACTTC. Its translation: CASSPTAAGASYEQYF.

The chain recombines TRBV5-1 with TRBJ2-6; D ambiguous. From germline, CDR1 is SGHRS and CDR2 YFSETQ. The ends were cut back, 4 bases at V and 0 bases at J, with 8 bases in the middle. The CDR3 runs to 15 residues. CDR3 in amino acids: CASSETRSGANVLTF. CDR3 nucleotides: TGCGCCAGCAGCGAGACTCGCTCTGGGGCCAACGTCCTGACTTTC.

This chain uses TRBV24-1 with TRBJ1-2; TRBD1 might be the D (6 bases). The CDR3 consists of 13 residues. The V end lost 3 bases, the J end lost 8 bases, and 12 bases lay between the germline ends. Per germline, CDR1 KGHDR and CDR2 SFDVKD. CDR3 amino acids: CATSDTGLSGYTF. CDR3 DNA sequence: TGTGCCACCAGTGATACAGGGCTTTCCGGCTACACCTTC.

The CDR3 protein is CAISESALDTQYF. In DNA form, the CDR3 reads TGTGCCATCAGTGAGTCGGCCCTCGATACGCAGTATTTT. This chain connects TRBV10-3 to TRBJ2-3; D not certain. This CDR3 is built from 13 residues. The germline V gene has CDR1 ENHRY and CDR2 SYGVKD. V was pared by 0 bases and J by 6 bases, with 7 bases between.

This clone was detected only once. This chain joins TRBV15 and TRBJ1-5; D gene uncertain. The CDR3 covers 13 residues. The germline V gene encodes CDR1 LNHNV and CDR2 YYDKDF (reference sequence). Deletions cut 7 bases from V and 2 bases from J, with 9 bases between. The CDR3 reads CATKGGGNQPQHF. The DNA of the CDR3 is TGTGCCACCAAGGGAGGTGGCAATCAGCCCCAGCATTTT.